This TCR beta chain was profiled in a study of T cell clones after liver transplantation (dated by TCRdb to about 2019). For the wider study: Samples were obtained from ITN030ST, a randomized trial in which withdrawal of immunosuppression was attempted within 2 years of liver transplantation. After a pre-transplant mixed lymphocyte reaction, TCRbeta sequencing was used to pinpoint donor-reactive T cell clones, which were subsequently tracked in post-transplant blood. As an antigen-independent comparator for donor-reactive sequences, third party-reactive TCRbeta sequences were also identified from pre-transplant MLRs. Of the eight recipients, three were HCV-positive, while the remaining recipients had been transplanted for non-autoimmune, non-viral indications. Until randomization at 12-24 months post-transplant, subjects were given standard immunosuppression, with no induction therapy. Tolerance was defined as complete withdrawal of immunosuppression for at least one year without a rise in liver enzymes beyond twice the upper limit of normal. The study cohort included 8 liver transplant recipients, of whom 3 were classified as tolerant and 5 as non-tolerant.

High-throughput TCRbeta CDR3 sequencing of frozen genomic DNA was performed by immunoSEQ, with PCR amplification, mapping, bias correction and internal controls included. The paper's processing steps were these. Only productive rearrangements were retained, with each unique TCRbeta sequence defined by its CDR3 nucleotide sequence together with its V and J gene. For a sequence to be called donor-reactive, it needed a frequency of at least 0.01% and at least 5-fold expansion in CFSE-low cells compared with unstimulated pre-transplant cells. Minimum frequency thresholds were set for each subject on the basis of the unstimulated sample with the lowest template count, so that a detection power of at least 90% was ensured. Repertoire turnover was measured by Jensen-Shannon divergence between the top 1000 TCRbeta sequences post- and pre-transplant. Changes in detection of donor-reactive sequences were assessed with two-sided Fisher's exact tests. TCRdb limited this immuneACCESS table to in-frame rearrangements with V and J called. A share of clones is missing; checked studies link under half to unresolved V genes, and the rest is unexplained. For V, J and clone size, that table is used; D and trimming come from the DNA. This sample gives about 4,400 clones in total; 25% to 30% of them show up just once. Over 12% of the sample rests with the top ten.

Proliferating CFSE-low cells from the MLR were sequenced to define alloreactive TCRbeta sequences. CFSE-MLRs used pre-transplant recipient cells stimulated by donor PBMCs, splenocytes or lymph node cells, or third-party PBMCs. All 8 studied subjects were randomized to immunosuppression withdrawal. The Qiagen DNeasy Blood and Tissue Kit was used for genomic DNA isolation. This clone was observed a handful of times. The antigen this receptor binds is unknown. No much larger clonotype is one base removed from it; base qualities were not supplied. What the work shows at the level of the full study, not this receptor alone: In two subjects, low numbers of available donor cells limited the measurable donor-reactive repertoire. After accounting for repertoire turnover, donor-reactive detection was significantly reduced in 7 of 8 subjects for CD4 and 8 of 8 for CD8. Because no allograft tissue specimens were available, donor-reactive T cells may have migrated into the graft instead of being deleted. The conclusions were considered preliminary, being limited by small, heterogeneous patient numbers and non-standardized post-transplant time points. Donor-reactive sequences decreased more than third party-reactive sequences, which suggests partial antigen-specific deletion that was not related to withdrawal success. Circulating donor-reactive CD4 TCRbeta sequences fell significantly post-transplant in 5 of 8 subjects, irrespective of tolerance or HCV status.

V is trimmed back by 4 bases and J by 2 bases, and the junction contains 4 bases that no gene match accounts for. CDR1 is given as SGHTA and CDR2 as FQGNSA, both from the germline V gene. The CDR3 starts with the cysteine, ends with the phenylalanine, and has 14 residues. Only the CDR3 DNA is retained, 42 bases long and in frame from the first base. The receptor was derived from a human patient who received a liver transplant. Following transplantation, T cells from the graft donor may be among those present. Sequenced sample: CD4+ T cells from cultured PBMCs. The sequence is built from TRBV7-2 and TRBJ2-5, and TRBD2 matches 7 of the central bases. The nucleotides are TGTGCCAGCAGCTCCAGGACTAGGCAAGAGACCCAGTACTTC. Its coded protein is CASSSRTRQETQYF. The full variable domain, completed from the reference TRBV7-2 and TRBJ2-5 proteins outside the CDR3, reads GAGVSQSPSNKVTEKGKDVELRCDPISGHTALYWYRQSLGQGLEFLIYFQGNSAPDKSGLPSDRFSAERTGGSVSTLTIQRTQQEDSAVYLCASSSRTRQETQYFGPGTRLLVL.